This T cell receptor (beta chain) originates from a study of cytomegalovirus exposure and HLA in healthy donors. Points from the study as a whole: In vitro testing confirmed a few CMV-associated chains as specific for CMV antigens. Reported results showed that the classifier diagnosed cytomegalovirus status with high specificity and sensitivity. Whilst most TCR sequences proved rare, a subset of public TCRs occurred across many donors.

V was shortened by 5 bases and J by 5 bases, with 13 bases between the two germline ends. In germline, CDR1 is MNHEY, CDR2 SVGAGI. The CDR3 totals 13 residues. Sequencing used immunoSEQ multiplex PCR; TCRdb keeps in-frame clones, though not all of them. The data hold 85,000 to 130,000 clones, with 88% observed a single time. A note on this clone: What it binds is not known.

Sequencing input: PBMCs. This receptor was obtained from a woman aged 18-35 years in good health and CMV-seropositive. The gene calls are TRBV6-5 and TRBJ2-7; D possibly corresponds to TRBD2 (5 bases). The CDR3 region is CASSRECGHEQYF. The CDR3 coding sequence is TGTGCCAGCAGTAGGGAGTGTGGCCACGAGCAGTACTTC.